The 11 T cell receptor beta chains below all came from one sample that was sequenced in a study of Graves' ophthalmopathy and Graves' hyperthyroidism. RNA transcripts served as template for amplifying TCR beta CDR3 sequences. The first round was an RT-PCR with HTBI primers, and the second round was a multiplex PCR. TCRdb processed the multiplex PCR reads anew with MiXCR; each CDR3 protein has one entry. Of 900,000 to 1,200,000 distinct CDR3 sequences in the sample, about two fifths are singletons; the top ten hold approximately 10%. The source material was peripheral blood or thyroid tissue (not recorded which). The receptors come from an adult man with Graves' hyperthyroidism.

V is TRBV29-1 and J is TRBJ1-4, with 8 bases lining up with TRBD1. There are 14 residues in the CDR3. Looked up from germline, CDR1 is SQVTM and CDR2 is ANQGSEA. The J segment lost 5 bases and the V segment lost 6 bases, leaving 8 bases of the junction unmatched. The CDR3 here is CSVDETGGNEKLFF. The DNA for the CDR3 is TGCAGCGTCGACGAAACAGGGGGGAATGAAAAACTGTTTTTT.

For this clonotype: A read error may explain this, as a much larger clone is one base away. This sequence joins TRBV20-1 and TRBJ2-7, with a tentative D call TRBD1 (6 bases). Germline CDR1 DFQATT, CDR2 SNEGSKA (reference sequence). The CDR3 contains 13 residues. Here the CDR3 DNA reads TGCAGTGCTACTTCGGACAGAGCCTACGAGCAGTGCTTC. Its protein is CSATSDRAYEQCF.

Details on this clonotype: Relative to the germline gene, one junction end is altered; a read error may explain this. This chain joins TRBV7-2 and TRBJ2-7; D call uncertain. This CDR3 spans 12 amino acids. Looked up from germline, CDR1 is SGHTA and CDR2 is FQGNSA. CDR3 sequence: CASSSTTYGQYF. In DNA, the CDR3 is TGTGCCAGCAGCTCGACAACCTACGGGCAGTACTTC.

In its sample, this clonotype was seen many times. The chain carries TRBV4-3 and TRBJ1-2; D might be TRBD1 (6 bases). The CDR3 length is 15 residues. The germline CDR1 and CDR2 sequences are LGHNA and YSLEER. V shed 4 bases and J shed 2 bases, with 14 bases lying between them. The CDR3 loop reads CASSPLPDSNYGYTF. CDR3 in DNA: TGCGCCAGCAGCCCCCTCCCGGACAGCAACTATGGCTACACCTTC.

In the case of this clonotype: With a much larger clone just one base away, this may be a read error. The chain uses TRBV11-2 and TRBJ2-5, with D unresolved. The CDR3 covers 13 residues. The V gene's germline CDR1 is SGHAT and CDR2 FQNNGV. V was shortened by 5 bases and J by 7 bases, with 14 bases between the two germline ends. In DNA, the CDR3 is TGTGCCAGCAGCATGGCTCCGCCAGGGACCCAGTACTTC. This encodes CASSMAPPGTQYF.

This chain connects TRBV5-1 to TRBJ2-7, with D maybe TRBD2 (5 bases). The V and J ends lost 3 bases and 4 bases respectively, with 14 bases between them. Looked up from germline, CDR1 is SGHRS and CDR2 is YFSETQ. The CDR3 covers 14 residues. As DNA, the CDR3 is TGCGCCAGCAGCTCCCGCGGGCCTGTGTACGAGCAGTACTTC. Protein sequence: CASSSRGPVYEQYF.

This clonotype was seen a handful of times. The chain carries TRBV20-1 and TRBJ1-2, with D tentatively TRBD1 (5 bases). Between the trimmed V and J ends, which lost 6 bases and 5 bases, there was a span of 28 bases. In germline, CDR1 is DFQATT, CDR2 SNEGSKA (reference sequence). This CDR3 has 17 amino acids. The CDR3 coding sequence is TGCAGTGCATCCGGCCGGGACGGACGACTCAGTTGGTATGGCTACACCTTC. It specifies CSASGRDGRLSWYGYTF.

The chain is built from TRBV19 and TRBJ1-1, with D possibly TRBD1 on 6 matching bases. This CDR3 comprises 15 residues. V was cut by 3 bases and J by 4 bases, with 15 bases left in between. From germline, CDR1 is LNHDA and CDR2 SQIVND (reference sequence). CDR3 region: CASSMGGRLSTEAFF. The CDR3 DNA sequence: TGTGCCAGTAGTATGGGGGGGCGATTAAGCACTGAAGCTTTCTTT.

This clonotype was detected only a few times. The chain combines TRBV28 with TRBJ2-7, with TRBD2 identical over 11 bases. The length of the CDR3 is 14 residues. J was trimmed by 3 bases and V by 7 bases; bases with no gene match: 5. Germline lookup yields CDR1 MDHEN and CDR2 SYDVKM. The CDR3 sequence: CASTIAGGRYEQYF. CDR3 DNA sequence: TGTGCCAGCACCATAGCGGGAGGGCGCTACGAGCAGTACTTC.

This clonotype was seen more than once but under ten times. Germline is not matched at one junction end, which may reflect a read error. The chain has TRBV6-5 and TRBJ2-7; TRBD1 matches at 8 bases. Germline assignment: CDR1 MNHEY and CDR2 SVGAGI. The CDR3 totals 13 residues. CDR3 coding DNA: TGTGCCAGCAGCAGGGGGCCCAACTACGAGCACTACTTC. Amino acids: CASSRGPNYEHYF.

Only a few counts were recorded for this clonotype. The CDR3: CSATDPRWRETGELFF. The CDR3 DNA sequence: TGCAGTGCTACCGACCCCCGCTGGCGGGAGACCGGGGAGCTGTTTTTT. The chain has TRBV20-1 and TRBJ2-2; TRBD2 aligns across 7 bases. Trimming removed 4 bases from V and 5 bases from J; junction bases left unmatched: 13. Germline CDR1 and CDR2: DFQATT and SNEGSKA (reference sequence). This CDR3 region has 16 residues.